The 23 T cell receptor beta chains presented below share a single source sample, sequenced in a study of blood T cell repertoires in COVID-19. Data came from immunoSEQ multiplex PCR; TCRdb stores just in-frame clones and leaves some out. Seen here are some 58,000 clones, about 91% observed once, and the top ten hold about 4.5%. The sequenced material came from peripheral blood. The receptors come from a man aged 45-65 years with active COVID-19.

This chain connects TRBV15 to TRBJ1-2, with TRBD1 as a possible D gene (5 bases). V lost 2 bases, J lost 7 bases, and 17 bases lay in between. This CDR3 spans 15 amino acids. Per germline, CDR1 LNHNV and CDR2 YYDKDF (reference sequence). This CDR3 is CATSRPPWGTVGYTF. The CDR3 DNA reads TGTGCCACCAGCAGACCTCCGTGGGGGACTGTTGGCTACACCTTC.

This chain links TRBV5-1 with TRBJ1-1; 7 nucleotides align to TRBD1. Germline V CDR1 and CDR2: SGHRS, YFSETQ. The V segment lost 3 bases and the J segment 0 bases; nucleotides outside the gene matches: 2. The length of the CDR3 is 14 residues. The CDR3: CASSWGQLNTEAFF. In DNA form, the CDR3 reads TGCGCCAGCAGCTGGGGACAGTTGAACACTGAAGCTTTCTTT. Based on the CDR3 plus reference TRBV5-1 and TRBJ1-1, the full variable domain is KAGVTQTPRYLIKTRGQQVTLSCSPISGHRSVSWYQQTPGQGLQFLFEYFSETQRNKGNFPGRFSGRQFSNSRSEMNVSTLELGDSALYLCASSWGQLNTEAFFGQGTRLTVV.

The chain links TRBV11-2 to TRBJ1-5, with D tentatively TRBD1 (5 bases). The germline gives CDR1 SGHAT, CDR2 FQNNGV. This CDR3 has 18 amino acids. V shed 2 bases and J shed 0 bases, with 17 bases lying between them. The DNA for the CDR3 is TGTGCCAGCAGCTTATGGGTAGGGGCGAAATATAGCAATCAGCCCCAGCATTTT. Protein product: CASSLWVGAKYSNQPQHF.

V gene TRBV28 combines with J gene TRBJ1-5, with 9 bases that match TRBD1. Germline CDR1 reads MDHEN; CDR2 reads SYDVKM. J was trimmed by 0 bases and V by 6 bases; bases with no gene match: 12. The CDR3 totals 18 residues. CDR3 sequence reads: CASRFLDRGADSNQPQHF. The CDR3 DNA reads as TGTGCCAGCAGATTTCTGGACAGGGGCGCCGATAGCAATCAGCCCCAGCATTTT.

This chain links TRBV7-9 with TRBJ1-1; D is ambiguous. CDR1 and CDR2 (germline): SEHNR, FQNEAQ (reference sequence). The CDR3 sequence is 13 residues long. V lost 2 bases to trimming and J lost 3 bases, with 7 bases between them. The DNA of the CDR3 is TGTGCCAGCAGCTTATATGGAGACACTGAAGCTTTCTTT. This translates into CASSLYGDTEAFF.

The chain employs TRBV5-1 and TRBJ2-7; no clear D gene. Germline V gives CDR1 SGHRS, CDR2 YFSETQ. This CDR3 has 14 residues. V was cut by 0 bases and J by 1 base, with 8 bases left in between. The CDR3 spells CASSLAALSYEQYF. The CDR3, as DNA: TGCGCCAGCAGCTTGGCCGCGCTATCCTACGAGCAGTACTTC.

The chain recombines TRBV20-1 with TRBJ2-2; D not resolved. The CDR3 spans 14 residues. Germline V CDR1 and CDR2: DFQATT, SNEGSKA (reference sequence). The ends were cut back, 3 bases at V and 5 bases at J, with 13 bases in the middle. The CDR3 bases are TGCAGTGCTAGTCACGCCCTCAGTACCGGGGAGCTGTTTTTT. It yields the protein CSASHALSTGELFF.

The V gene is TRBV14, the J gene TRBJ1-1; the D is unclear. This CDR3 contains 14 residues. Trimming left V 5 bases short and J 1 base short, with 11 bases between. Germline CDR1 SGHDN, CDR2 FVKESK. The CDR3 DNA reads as TGTGCCAGCAGCAAATTTACTGGGAACACTGAAGCTTTCTTT. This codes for CASSKFTGNTEAFF.

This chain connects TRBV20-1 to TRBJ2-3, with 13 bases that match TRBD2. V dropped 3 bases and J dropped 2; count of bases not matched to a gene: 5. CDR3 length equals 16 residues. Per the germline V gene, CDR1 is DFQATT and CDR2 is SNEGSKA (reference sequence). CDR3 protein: CSASGGTSGVTDTQYF. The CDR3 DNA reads TGCAGTGCTAGTGGGGGGACTAGCGGGGTCACAGATACGCAGTATTTT.

DNA for the CDR3: TGTGCCAGCAGTGAAGCGGGGGCAGCTAATGAAAAACTGTTTTTT. Amino acid sequence: CASSEAGAANEKLFF. The chain links TRBV6-1 to TRBJ1-4, with D perhaps matching TRBD1 (6 bases). The CDR3 consists of 15 residues. Trimming took 0 bases from V and 3 from J, leaving 8 bases between them. Germline CDR1 is MNHNS and CDR2 is SASEGT.

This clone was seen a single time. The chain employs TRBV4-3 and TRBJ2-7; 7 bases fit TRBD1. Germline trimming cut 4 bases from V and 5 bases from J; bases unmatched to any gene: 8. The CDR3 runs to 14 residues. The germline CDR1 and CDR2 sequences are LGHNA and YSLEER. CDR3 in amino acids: CASSLRTGPNEQYF. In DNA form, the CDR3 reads TGCGCCAGCAGCCTTCGGACAGGTCCAAACGAGCAGTACTTC.

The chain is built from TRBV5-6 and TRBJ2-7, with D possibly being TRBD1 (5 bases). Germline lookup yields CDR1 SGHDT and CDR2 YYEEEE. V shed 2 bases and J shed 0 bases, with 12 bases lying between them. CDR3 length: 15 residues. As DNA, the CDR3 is TGTGCCAGCAGCTTTCGACAGCTTAGCTCCTACGAGCAGTACTTC. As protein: CASSFRQLSSYEQYF.

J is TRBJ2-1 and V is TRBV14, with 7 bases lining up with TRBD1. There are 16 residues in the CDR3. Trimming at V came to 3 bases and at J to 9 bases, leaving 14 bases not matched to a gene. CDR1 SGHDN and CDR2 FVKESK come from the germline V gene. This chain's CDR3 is CASSQHRGRVGLEQFF. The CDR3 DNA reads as TGTGCCAGCAGCCAGCACAGGGGCCGCGTGGGCCTTGAGCAGTTCTTC. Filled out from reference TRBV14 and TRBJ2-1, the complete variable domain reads EAGVTQFPSHSVIEKGQTVTLRCDPISGHDNLYWYRRVMGKEIKFLLHFVKESKQDESGMPNNRFLAERTGGTYSTLKVQPAELEDSGVYFCASSQHRGRVGLEQFFGPGTRLTVL.

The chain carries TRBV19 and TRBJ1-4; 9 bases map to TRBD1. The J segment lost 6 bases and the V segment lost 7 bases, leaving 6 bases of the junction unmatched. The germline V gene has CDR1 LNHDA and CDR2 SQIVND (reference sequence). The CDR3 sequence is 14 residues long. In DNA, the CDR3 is TGTGCCAGTACCGGGGACAGGGCGGATGAAAAACTGTTTTTT. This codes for CASTGDRADEKLFF. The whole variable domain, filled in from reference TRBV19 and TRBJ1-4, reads DGGITQSPKYLFRKEGQNVTLSCEQNLNHDAMYWYRQDPGQGLRLIYYSQIVNDFQKGDIAEGYSVSREKKESFPLTVTSAQKNPTAFYLCASTGDRADEKLFFGSGTQLSVL.

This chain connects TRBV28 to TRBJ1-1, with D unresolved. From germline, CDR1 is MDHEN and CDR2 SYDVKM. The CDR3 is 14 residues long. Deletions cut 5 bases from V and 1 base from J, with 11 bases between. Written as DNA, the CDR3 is TGTGCCAGCAGTGGCTTCCGTTGGAACACTGAAGCTTTCTTT. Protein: CASSGFRWNTEAFF.

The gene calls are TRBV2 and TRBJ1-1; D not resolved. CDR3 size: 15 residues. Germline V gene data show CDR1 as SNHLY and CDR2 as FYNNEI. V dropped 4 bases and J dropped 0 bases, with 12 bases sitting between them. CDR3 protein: CASSVVRGMNTEAFF. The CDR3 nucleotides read TGTGCCAGCAGTGTAGTCCGCGGTATGAACACTGAAGCTTTCTTT. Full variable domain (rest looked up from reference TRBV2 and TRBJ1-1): EPEVTQTPSHQVTQMGQEVILRCVPISNHLYFYWYRQILGQKVEFLVSFYNNEISEKSEIFDDQFSVERPDGSNFTLKIRSTKLEDSAMYFCASSVVRGMNTEAFFGQGTRLTVV.

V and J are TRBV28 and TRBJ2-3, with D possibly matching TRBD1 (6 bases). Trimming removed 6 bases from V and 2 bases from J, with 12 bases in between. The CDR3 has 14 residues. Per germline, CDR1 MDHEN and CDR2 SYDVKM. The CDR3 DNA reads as TGTGCCAGCAGCCCGGACAGAAACACAGATACGCAGTATTTT. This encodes CASSPDRNTDTQYF.

The CDR3, as DNA: TGTGCCATCAGAGACCCCGGGACAGATGTAGATACGCAGTATTTT. Its protein product is CAIRDPGTDVDTQYF. J is TRBJ2-3 and V is TRBV10-3; 7 bases line up with TRBD1. The CDR3 is 15 residues long. The ends lost 6 bases at V and 5 bases at J; junction bases unmatched: 11. Per germline, CDR1 ENHRY and CDR2 SYGVKD.

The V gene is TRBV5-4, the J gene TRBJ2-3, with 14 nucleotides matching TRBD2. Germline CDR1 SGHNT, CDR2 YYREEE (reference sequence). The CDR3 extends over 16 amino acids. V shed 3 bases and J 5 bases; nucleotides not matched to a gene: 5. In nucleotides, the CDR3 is TGTGCCAGCAGCTCATCGACTAGCGGGAGGGGAGATACGCAGTATTTT. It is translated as CASSSSTSGRGDTQYF. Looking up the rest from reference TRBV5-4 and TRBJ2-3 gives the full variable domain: ETGVTQSPTHLIKTRGQQVTLRCSSQSGHNTVSWYQQALGQGPQFIFQYYREEENGRGNFPPRFSGLQFPNYSSELNVNALELDDSALYLCASSSSTSGRGDTQYFGPGTRLTVL.

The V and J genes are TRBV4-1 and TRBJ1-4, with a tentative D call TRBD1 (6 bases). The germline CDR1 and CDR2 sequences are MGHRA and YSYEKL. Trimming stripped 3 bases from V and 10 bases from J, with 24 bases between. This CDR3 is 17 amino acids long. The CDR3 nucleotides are TGCGCCAGCAGCCACCCCCGGACAACGCCCACGACAGGAAAACTGTTTTTT. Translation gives CASSHPRTTPTTGKLFF.

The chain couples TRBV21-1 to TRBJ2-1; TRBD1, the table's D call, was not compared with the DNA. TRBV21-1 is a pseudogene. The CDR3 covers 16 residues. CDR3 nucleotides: TGTGCCAGCAGCCCTAGCGGGACAGGGGTAAACAATGAGCAGTTCTTC. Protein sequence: CASSPSGTGVNNEQFF.

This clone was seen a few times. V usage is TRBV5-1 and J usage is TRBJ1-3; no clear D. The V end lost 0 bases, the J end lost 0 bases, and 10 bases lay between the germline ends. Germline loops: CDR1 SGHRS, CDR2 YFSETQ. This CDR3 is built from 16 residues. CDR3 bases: TGCGCCAGCAGCTTGGGCCCAGGTTCCTCTGGAAACACCATATATTTT. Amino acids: CASSLGPGSSGNTIYF.

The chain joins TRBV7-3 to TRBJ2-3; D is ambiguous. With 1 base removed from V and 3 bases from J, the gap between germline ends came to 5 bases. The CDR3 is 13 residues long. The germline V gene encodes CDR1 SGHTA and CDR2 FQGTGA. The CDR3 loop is CASSLSRTDTQYF. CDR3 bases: TGTGCCAGCAGCTTAAGTCGTACAGATACGCAGTATTTT.